The source of this T cell receptor (beta chain) is a study of pediatric ulcerative colitis. General study findings and limits: A couple of rectal CDR3 clonotypes occurred in all ulcerative colitis patients. Total lymphocyte DNA, not sorted subsets, was the template.

CDR1 and CDR2 (germline): SEHNR, FQNEAQ (reference sequence). V shed 3 bases and J 2 bases; nucleotides not matched to a gene: 5. The CDR3 covers 15 residues. The repertoire was sequenced with immunoSEQ multiplex PCR; TCRdb's copy has only in-frame clones and lacks some. The data hold roughly 64,000 clones, with 80% to 90% observed a single time. The blood sample was taken during the colonoscopy visit. To note about this clone: As yet, its antigen is unknown.

This sequence was found in a boy between 5 and 17 years old with severe ulcerative colitis. Sequenced material: blood. V gene TRBV7-9 combines with J gene TRBJ2-3, with TRBD2 identical over 7 bases. In nucleotides, the CDR3 is TGTGCCAGCAGCTTCCAGCGGGACCTCACAGATACGCAGTATTTT. Its protein is CASSFQRDLTDTQYF.